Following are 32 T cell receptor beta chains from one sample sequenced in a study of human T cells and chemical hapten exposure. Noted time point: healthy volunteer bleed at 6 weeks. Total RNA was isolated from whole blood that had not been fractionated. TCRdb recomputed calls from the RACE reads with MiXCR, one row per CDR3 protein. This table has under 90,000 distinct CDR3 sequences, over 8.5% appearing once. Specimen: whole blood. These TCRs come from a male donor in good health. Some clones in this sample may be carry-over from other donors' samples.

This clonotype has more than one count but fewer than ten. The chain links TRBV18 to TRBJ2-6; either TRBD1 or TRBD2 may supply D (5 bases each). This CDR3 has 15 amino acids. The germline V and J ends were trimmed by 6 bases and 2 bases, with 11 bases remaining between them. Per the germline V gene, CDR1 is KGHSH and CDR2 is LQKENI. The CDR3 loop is CASSPGSTGANVLTF. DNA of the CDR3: TGTGCCAGCTCTCCAGGGAGCACTGGGGCCAACGTCCTGACTTTC.

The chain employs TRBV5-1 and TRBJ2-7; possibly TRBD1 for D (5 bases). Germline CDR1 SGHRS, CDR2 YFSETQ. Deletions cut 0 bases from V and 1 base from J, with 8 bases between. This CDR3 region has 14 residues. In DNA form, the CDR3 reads TGCGCCAGCAGCTTGGGACAGCAATCCTACGAGCAGTACTTC. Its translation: CASSLGQQSYEQYF.

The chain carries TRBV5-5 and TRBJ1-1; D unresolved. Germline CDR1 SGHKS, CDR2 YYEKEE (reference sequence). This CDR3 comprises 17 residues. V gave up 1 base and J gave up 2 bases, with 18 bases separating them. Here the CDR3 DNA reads TGTGCCAGCAGCTTGCGGCTTGCACAAGCATCAAACACTGAAGCTTTCTTT. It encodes CASSLRLAQASNTEAFF.

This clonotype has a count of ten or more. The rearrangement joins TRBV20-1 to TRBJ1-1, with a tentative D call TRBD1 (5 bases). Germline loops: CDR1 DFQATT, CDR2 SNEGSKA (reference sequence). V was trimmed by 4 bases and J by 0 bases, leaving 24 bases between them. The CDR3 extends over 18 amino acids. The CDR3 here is CSAKGRDGRSLLNTEAFF. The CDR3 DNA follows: TGCAGTGCTAAGGGAAGGGACGGACGCAGCCTTTTGAACACTGAAGCTTTCTTT.

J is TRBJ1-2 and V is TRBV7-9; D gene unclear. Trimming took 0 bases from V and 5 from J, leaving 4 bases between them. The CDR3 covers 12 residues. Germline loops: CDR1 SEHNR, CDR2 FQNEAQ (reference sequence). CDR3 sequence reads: CASSLAEYGYTF. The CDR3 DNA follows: TGTGCCAGCAGCTTAGCTGAGTATGGCTACACCTTC.

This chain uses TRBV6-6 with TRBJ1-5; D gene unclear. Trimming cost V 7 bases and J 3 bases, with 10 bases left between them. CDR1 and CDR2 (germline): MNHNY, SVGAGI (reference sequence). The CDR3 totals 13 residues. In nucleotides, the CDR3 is TGTGCCAGCACCCCGGGCATCAATCAGCCCCAGCATTTT. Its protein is CASTPGINQPQHF.

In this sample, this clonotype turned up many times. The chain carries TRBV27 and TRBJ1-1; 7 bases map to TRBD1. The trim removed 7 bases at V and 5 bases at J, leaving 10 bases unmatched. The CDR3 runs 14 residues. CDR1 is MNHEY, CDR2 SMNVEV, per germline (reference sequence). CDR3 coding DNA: TGTGCCAGCAACCTACCCACAGGGGTAACTGAAGCTTTCTTT. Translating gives CASNLPTGVTEAFF.

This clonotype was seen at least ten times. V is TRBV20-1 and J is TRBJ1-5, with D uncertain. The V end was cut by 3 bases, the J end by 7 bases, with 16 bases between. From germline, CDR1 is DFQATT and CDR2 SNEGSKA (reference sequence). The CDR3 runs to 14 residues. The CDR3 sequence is CSARTGSGGQPQHF. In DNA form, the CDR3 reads TGCAGTGCTAGGACGGGCAGCGGCGGACAGCCCCAGCATTTT.

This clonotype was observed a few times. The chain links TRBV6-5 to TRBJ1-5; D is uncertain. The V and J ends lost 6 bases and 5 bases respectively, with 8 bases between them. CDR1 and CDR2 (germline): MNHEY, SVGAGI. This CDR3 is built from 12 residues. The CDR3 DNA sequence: TGTGCCAGCAGCGACGCAGATCAGCCCCAGCATTTT. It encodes CASSDADQPQHF.

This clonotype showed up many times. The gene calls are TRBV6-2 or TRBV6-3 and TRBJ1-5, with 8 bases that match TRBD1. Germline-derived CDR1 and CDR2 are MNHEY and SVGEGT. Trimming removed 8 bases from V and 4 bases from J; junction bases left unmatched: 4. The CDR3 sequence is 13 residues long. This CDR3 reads CASGQGMNQPQHF. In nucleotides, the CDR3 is TGTGCCAGCGGACAGGGAATGAATCAGCCCCAGCATTTT.

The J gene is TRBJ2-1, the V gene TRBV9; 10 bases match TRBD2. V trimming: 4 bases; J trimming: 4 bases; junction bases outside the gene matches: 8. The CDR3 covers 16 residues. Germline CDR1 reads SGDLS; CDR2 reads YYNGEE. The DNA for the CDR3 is TGTGCCAGCAGCTATACTCTAGCGGGGGCTTACAATGAGCAGTTCTTC. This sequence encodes CASSYTLAGAYNEQFF.

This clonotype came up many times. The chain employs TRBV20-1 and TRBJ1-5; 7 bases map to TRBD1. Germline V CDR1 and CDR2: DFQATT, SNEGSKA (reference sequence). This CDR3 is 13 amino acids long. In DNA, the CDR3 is TGCAGCGTCAACAGGGGAAGGGATCAGCCCCAGCATTTT. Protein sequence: CSVNRGRDQPQHF.

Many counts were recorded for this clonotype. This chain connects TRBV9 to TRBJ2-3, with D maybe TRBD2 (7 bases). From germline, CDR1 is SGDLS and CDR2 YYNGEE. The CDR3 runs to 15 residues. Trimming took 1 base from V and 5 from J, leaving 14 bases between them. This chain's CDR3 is CASSVSGGAGDTQYF. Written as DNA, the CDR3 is TGTGCCAGCAGCGTAAGTGGGGGGGCAGGAGATACGCAGTATTTT.

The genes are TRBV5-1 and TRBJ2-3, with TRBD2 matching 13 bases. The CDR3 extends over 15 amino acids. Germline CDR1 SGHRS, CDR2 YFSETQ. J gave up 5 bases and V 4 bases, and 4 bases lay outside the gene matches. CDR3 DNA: TGCGCCAGCAGCAAGGGACTAGCGGGACTAGATACGCAGTATTTT. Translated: CASSKGLAGLDTQYF.

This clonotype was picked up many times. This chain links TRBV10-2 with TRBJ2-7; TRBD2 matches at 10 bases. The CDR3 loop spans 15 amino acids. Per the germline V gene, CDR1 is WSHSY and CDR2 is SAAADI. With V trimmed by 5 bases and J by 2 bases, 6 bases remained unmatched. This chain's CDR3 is CASSTSGTRTYEQYF. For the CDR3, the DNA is TGCGCCAGCAGTACTAGCGGGACACGTACCTACGAGCAGTACTTC.

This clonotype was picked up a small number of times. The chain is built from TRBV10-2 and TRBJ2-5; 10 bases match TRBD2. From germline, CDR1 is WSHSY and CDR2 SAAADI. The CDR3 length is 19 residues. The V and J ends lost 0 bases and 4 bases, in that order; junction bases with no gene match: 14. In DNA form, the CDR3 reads TGCGCCAGCAGTGAGTCGGCAATAAGCGGGAGGGCCGAGGGAGAGACCCAGTACTTC. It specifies CASSESAISGRAEGETQYF.

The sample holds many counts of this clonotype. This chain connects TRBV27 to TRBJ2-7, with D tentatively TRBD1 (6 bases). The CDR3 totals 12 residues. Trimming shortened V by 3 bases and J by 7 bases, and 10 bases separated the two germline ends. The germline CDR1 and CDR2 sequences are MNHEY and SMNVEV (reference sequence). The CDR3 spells CASSFQDREQYF. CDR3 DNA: TGTGCCAGCAGTTTCCAAGACAGGGAGCAGTACTTC.

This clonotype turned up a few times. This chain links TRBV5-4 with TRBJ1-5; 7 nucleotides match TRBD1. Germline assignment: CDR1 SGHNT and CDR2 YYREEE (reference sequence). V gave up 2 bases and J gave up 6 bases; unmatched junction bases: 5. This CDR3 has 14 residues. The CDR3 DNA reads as TGTGCCAGCAGCTTTGCAGGGGGTGGTCAGCCCCAGCATTTT. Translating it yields CASSFAGGGQPQHF.

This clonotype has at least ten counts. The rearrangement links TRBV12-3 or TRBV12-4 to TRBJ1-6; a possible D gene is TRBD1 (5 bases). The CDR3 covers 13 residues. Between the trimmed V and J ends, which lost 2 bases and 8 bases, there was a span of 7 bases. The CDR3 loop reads CASSLQGDSPLHF. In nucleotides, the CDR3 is TGTGCCAGCAGTTTACAGGGAGATTCACCCCTCCACTTT.

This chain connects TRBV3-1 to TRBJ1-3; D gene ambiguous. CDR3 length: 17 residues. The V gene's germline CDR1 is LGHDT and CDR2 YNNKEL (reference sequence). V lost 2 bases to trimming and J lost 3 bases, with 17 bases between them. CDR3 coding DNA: TGTGCCAGCAGCCAAACCCCGAGTAGGAGAGGTGGAAACACCATATATTTT. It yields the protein CASSQTPSRRGGNTIYF.

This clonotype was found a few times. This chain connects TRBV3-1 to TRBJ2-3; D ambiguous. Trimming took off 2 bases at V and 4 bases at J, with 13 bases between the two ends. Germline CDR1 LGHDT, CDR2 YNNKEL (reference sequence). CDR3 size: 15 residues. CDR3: CASSQTTVEADTQYF. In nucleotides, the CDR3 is TGTGCCAGCAGCCAAACGACCGTAGAAGCAGATACGCAGTATTTT.

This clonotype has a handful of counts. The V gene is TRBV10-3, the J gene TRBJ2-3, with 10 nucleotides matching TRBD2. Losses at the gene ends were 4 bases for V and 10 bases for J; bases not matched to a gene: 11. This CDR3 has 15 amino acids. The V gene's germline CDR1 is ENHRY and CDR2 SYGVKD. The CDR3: CAISGGSSGRSPQYF. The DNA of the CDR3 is TGTGCCATCAGTGGAGGGTCTAGCGGGAGATCCCCGCAGTATTTT.

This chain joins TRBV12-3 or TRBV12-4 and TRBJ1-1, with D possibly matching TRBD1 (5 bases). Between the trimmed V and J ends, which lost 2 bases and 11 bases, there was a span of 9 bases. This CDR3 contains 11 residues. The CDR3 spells CASSLRDGAFF. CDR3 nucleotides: TGTGCCAGCAGTTTAAGGGACGGGGCTTTCTTT.

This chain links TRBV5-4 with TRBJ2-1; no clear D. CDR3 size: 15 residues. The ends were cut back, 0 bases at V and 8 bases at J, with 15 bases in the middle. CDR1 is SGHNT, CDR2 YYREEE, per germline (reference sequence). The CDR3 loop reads CASSLVSDSWDEQFF. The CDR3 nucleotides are TGTGCCAGCAGCTTGGTTAGTGACTCTTGGGATGAGCAGTTCTTC.

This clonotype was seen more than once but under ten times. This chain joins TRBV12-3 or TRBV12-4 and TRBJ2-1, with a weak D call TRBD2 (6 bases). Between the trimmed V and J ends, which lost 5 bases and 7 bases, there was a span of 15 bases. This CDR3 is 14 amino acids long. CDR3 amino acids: CASSPNRLGNEQFF. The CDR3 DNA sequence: TGTGCCAGCAGTCCTAACCGACTAGGAAATGAGCAGTTCTTC.

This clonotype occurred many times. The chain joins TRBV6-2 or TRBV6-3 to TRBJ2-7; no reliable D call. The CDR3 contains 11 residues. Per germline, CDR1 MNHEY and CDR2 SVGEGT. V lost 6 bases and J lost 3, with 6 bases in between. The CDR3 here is CASRKGYEQYF. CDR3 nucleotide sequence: TGTGCCAGCAGGAAGGGCTACGAGCAGTACTTC.

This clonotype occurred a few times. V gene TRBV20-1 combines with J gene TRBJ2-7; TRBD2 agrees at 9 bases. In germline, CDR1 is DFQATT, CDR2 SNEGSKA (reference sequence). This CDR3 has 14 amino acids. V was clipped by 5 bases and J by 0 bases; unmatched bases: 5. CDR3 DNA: TGCAGTGCTGGTAGCGGGGGAAGCTCCTACGAGCAGTACTTC. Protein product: CSAGSGGSSYEQYF.

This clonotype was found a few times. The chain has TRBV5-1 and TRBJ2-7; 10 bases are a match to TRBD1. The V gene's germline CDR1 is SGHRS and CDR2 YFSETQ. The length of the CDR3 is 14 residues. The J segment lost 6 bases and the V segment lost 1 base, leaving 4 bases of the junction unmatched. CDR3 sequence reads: CASSLWDRGREQYF. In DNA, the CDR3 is TGCGCCAGCAGCTTGTGGGACAGGGGTCGCGAGCAGTACTTC.

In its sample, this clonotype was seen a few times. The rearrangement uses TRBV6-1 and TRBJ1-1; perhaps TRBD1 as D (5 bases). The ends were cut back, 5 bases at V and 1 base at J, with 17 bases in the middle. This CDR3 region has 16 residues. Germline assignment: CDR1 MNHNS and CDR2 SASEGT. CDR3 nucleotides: TGTGCCAGCAGTTGGCTCGTACAGGCAAGGAACACTGAAGCTTTCTTT. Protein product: CASSWLVQARNTEAFF.

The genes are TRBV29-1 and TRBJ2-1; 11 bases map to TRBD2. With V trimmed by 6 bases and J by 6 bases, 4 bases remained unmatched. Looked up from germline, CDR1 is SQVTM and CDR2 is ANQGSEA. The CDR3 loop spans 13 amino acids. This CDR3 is CSVGTSGLNEQFF. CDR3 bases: TGCAGCGTGGGGACTAGCGGACTCAATGAGCAGTTCTTC.

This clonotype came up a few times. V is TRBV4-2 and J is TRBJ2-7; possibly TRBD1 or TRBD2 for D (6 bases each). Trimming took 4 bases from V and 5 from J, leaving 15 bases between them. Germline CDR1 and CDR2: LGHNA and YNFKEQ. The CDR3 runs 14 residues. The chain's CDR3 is CASSLQGGGDEQYF. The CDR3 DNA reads TGTGCCAGCAGCCTACAGGGCGGAGGGGACGAGCAGTACTTC.

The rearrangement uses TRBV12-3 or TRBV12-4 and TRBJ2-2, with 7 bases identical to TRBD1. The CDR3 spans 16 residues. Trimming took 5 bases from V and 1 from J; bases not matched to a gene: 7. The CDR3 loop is CASSIRQGWNTGELFF. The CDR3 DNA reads TGTGCCAGCAGTATCAGACAGGGTTGGAACACCGGGGAGCTGTTTTTT.